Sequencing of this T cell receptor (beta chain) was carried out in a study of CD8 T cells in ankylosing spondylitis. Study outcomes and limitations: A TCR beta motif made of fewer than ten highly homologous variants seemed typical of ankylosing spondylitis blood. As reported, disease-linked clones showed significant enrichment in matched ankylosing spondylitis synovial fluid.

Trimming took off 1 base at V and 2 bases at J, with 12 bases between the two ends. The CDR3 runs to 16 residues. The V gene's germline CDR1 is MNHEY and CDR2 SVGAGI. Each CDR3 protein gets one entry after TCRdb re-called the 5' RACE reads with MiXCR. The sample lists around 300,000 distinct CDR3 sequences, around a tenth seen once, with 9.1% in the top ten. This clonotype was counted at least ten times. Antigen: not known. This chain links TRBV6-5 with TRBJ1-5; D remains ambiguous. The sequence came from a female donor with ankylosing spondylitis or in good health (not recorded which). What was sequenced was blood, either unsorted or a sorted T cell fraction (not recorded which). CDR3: CASSYFSGKGNQPQHF. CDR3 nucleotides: TGTGCCAGCAGTTACTTTTCCGGGAAGGGCAATCAGCCCCAGCATTTT.